This T cell receptor beta chain is from a study of blood T cell repertoires in COVID-19. At the level of the study: Acute and convalescent COVID-19 specimens originated in the United States, Italy and Spain. The cDNA or gDNA used as material had been derived from T cells, B-cell-depleted T cells, or PBMCs.

Source study methods: Researchers report that nucleated cell counts were estimated from reference gene primer amplification. Assay used: immunoSEQ multiplex PCR; TCRdb lists only in-frame clones, some missing. The V and J calls and the clone size are those of that table, but D and trimming were determined from the DNA. Of about 120,000 clones listed, roughly 79% were seen once; the top ten hold under 11%. The V gene's germline CDR1 is MNHEY and CDR2 SVGEGT. V was clipped by 5 bases and J by 1 base, with 9 bases between them. The CDR3 totals 13 residues. This clone has just one count. V and J are TRBV6-2 or TRBV6-3 and TRBJ2-7; maybe TRBD2 (6 bases). The sequencing input was peripheral blood. The TCR sequence derives from a human donor in a cohort sampled during active COVID-19. The chain's CDR3 is CASSHGTSYEQYF. Here the CDR3 DNA reads TGTGCCAGCAGTCATGGGACTTCCTACGAGCAGTACTTC.